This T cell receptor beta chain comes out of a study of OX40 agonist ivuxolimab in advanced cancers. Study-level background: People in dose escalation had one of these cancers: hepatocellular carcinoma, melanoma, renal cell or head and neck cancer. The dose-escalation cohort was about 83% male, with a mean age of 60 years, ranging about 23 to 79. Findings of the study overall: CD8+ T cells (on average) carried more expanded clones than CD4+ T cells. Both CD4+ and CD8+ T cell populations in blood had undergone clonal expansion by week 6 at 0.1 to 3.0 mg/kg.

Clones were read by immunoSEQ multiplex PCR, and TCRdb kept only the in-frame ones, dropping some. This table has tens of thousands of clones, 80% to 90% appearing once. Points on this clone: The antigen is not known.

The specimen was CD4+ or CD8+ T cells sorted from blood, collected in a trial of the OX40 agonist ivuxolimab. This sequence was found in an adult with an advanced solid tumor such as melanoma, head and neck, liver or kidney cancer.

This chain's CDR3 is CASSLGEGLTYEQYF. The CDR3 nucleotides read TGTGCCAGCAGCTTAGGGGAGGGGCTGACCTACGAGCAGTACTTC. The rearrangement uses TRBV7-2 and TRBJ2-7; TRBD2 matches at 7 bases. V shed 1 base and J 2 bases; nucleotides not matched to a gene: 5. CDR3 length: 15 amino acids. Germline V lookup: CDR1 SGHTA, CDR2 FQGNSA.